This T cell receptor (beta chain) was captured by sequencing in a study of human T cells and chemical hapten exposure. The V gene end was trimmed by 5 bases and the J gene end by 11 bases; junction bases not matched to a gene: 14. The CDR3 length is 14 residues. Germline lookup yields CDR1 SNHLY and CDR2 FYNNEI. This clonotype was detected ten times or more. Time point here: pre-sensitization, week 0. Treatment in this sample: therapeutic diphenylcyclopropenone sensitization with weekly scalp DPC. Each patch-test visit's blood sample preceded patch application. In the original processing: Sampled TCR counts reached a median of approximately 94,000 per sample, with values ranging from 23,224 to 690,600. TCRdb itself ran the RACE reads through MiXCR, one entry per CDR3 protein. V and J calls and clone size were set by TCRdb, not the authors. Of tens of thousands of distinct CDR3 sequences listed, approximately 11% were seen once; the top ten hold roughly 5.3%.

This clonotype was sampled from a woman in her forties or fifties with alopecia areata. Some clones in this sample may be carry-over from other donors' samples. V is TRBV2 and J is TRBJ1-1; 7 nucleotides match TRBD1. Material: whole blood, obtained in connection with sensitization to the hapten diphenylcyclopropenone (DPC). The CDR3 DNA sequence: TGTGCCAGCAGTCCCGGAATCGGAGGGGGCACGGCTTTCTTT. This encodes CASSPGIGGGTAFF.